These 26 T cell receptor beta chains share one sample of origin, sequenced in a study of control samples from healthy donors and cancer patients. Generated by immunoSEQ multiplex PCR, the TCRdb table keeps only in-frame clones and is missing some. In the table there are 60,000 to 75,000 clones, about 87% of which are singletons. Sequenced material: blood. These receptors originate from a man in his fifties in good health.

This sequence joins TRBV7-9 and TRBJ2-7; 8 nucleotides line up with TRBD2. The germline gives CDR1 SEHNR, CDR2 FQNEAQ (reference sequence). The V gene end was trimmed by 1 base and the J gene end by 3 bases; junction bases not matched to a gene: 5. The CDR3 is made up of 15 amino acids. For the CDR3, the DNA is TGTGCCAGCAGCTTAGAAGGGACTAGGCGCTACGAGCAGTACTTC. This gives the protein CASSLEGTRRYEQYF.

The V call is TRBV2, the J call TRBJ1-4; D call uncertain. CDR3 length equals 15 residues. Per the germline V gene, CDR1 is SNHLY and CDR2 is FYNNEI. V was pared by 4 bases and J by 0 bases, with 9 bases between. The CDR3 DNA follows: TGTGCCAGCAGTGCCAGACAAGCAACTAATGAAAAACTGTTTTTT. Encoded protein: CASSARQATNEKLFF.

CDR3 sequence reads: CASSDSGTGYRNEQFF. The CDR3, as DNA: TGTGCCAGCAGTGATTCCGGGACAGGGTATCGCAATGAGCAGTTCTTC. The V call is TRBV25-1, the J call TRBJ2-1; 9 nucleotides agree with TRBD1. Germline trimming cut 3 bases from V and 6 bases from J; bases unmatched to any gene: 9. Per germline, CDR1 MGHDK and CDR2 SYGVNS. This CDR3 contains 16 residues. The variable domain in full, with the rest retrieved from reference TRBV25-1 and TRBJ2-1, is EADIYQTPRYLVIGTGKKITLECSQTMGHDKMYWYQQDPGMELHLIHYSYGVNSTEKGDLSSESTVSRIRTEHFPLTLESARPSHTSQYLCASSDSGTGYRNEQFFGPGTRLTVL.

The chain has TRBV4-3 and TRBJ1-6, with D perhaps matching TRBD1 (5 bases). Germline lookup yields CDR1 LGHNA and CDR2 YSLEER. The CDR3 spans 18 residues. V was cut by 4 bases and J by 0 bases, with 16 bases left in between. This CDR3 is CASSRVGGASSYNSPLHF. CDR3 sequence (DNA): TGCGCCAGCAGCCGGGTCGGGGGAGCGAGCTCCTATAATTCACCCCTCCACTTT.

The rearrangement links TRBV19 to TRBJ2-3; no definite D call. V lost 0 bases and J lost 6, with 4 bases in between. The CDR3 is 12 amino acids. The germline gives CDR1 LNHDA, CDR2 SQIVND (reference sequence). The CDR3 sequence: CASSIDFDTQYF. CDR3 DNA: TGTGCCAGTAGTATAGATTTCGATACGCAGTATTTT.

The chain couples TRBV15 to TRBJ2-5, with no clear D. CDR1 is LNHNV and CDR2 is YYDKDF in the germline V gene (reference sequence). V was pared by 3 bases and J by 0 bases, with 11 bases between. The CDR3 loop spans 15 amino acids. CDR3 region: CATSSLRVDQETQYF. CDR3 coding DNA: TGTGCCACCAGCAGCTTACGGGTTGACCAAGAGACCCAGTACTTC.

The V and J genes are TRBV11-2 and TRBJ1-1, with no clear D. Trimming removed 8 bases at V and 1 base at J, with 17 bases between. CDR1 is SGHAT and CDR2 is FQNNGV in the germline V gene. CDR3 length equals 15 residues. CDR3 sequence: CASSGLRVENTEAFF. The CDR3 DNA sequence: TGTGCCAGCTCGGGCTTACGGGTGGAGAACACTGAAGCTTTCTTT.

V gene TRBV15 combines with J gene TRBJ1-3; D call uncertain. The CDR3 is 16 residues long. With 0 bases removed from V and 1 base from J, the gap between germline ends came to 10 bases. Germline V CDR1 and CDR2: LNHNV, YYDKDF (reference sequence). CDR3 nucleotides: TGTGCCACCAGCAGAGATCTGTCCGGGTCTGGAAACACCATATATTTT. This sequence encodes CATSRDLSGSGNTIYF.

The rearrangement links TRBV29-1 to TRBJ2-7, with D unclear. From germline, CDR1 is SQVTM and CDR2 ANQGSEA. This CDR3 region has 14 residues. The ends were cut back, 4 bases at V and 1 base at J, with 14 bases in the middle. CDR3 nucleotide sequence: TGCAGCGTTGCTCATACAGCCTCTTCCTACGAGCAGTACTTC. Translating it yields CSVAHTASSYEQYF.

CDR3 sequence reads: CASSNTGQPQHF. In DNA form, the CDR3 reads TGTGCCAGCAGTAACACCGGGCAGCCCCAGCATTTT. The chain is built from TRBV27 and TRBJ1-5; D remains unclear. Germline assignment: CDR1 MNHEY and CDR2 SMNVEV (reference sequence). Trimming cost V 5 bases and J 7 bases, with 9 bases left between them. The CDR3 runs 12 residues.

V usage is TRBV30 and J usage is TRBJ1-2; 10 nucleotides agree with TRBD1. Looked up from germline, CDR1 is GTSNPN and CDR2 is SVGIG (reference sequence). With V trimmed by 2 bases and J by 8 bases, 5 bases remained unmatched. This CDR3 is 13 amino acids long. The CDR3 nucleotides are TGTGCCTGGAGTCCTGACAGGGGGCGAGGCTACACCTTC. As protein: CAWSPDRGRGYTF.

This chain links TRBV2 with TRBJ1-3; no clear D. There are 15 residues in the CDR3. CDR1 and CDR2 from the germline V gene are SNHLY and FYNNEI. Trimming cost V 8 bases and J 4 bases, with 18 bases left between them. CDR3 sequence (DNA): TGTGCCAGCCTTCGGGGTCCAGGAGGGGGAAACACCATATATTTT. It translates to CASLRGPGGGNTIYF. Based on the CDR3 plus reference TRBV2 and TRBJ1-3, the full variable domain is EPEVTQTPSHQVTQMGQEVILRCVPISNHLYFYWYRQILGQKVEFLVSFYNNEISEKSEIFDDQFSVERPDGSNFTLKIRSTKLEDSAMYFCASLRGPGGGNTIYFGEGSWLTVV.

V is TRBV11-2 and J is TRBJ2-2, with a weak D call TRBD2 (5 bases). This CDR3 has 15 residues. Germline-derived CDR1 and CDR2 are SGHAT and FQNNGV. Trimming shortened V by 5 bases and J by 0 bases, and 10 bases separated the two germline ends. CDR3 in amino acids: CASSKQRSNTGELFF. The CDR3 nucleotides are TGTGCCAGCAGCAAACAGCGGTCGAACACCGGGGAGCTGTTTTTT.

This chain uses TRBV10-3 with TRBJ2-3; 9 positions match TRBD2. CDR3 length: 15 residues. CDR1 ENHRY and CDR2 SYGVKD come from the germline V gene. The ends lost 5 bases at V and 5 bases at J; junction bases unmatched: 8. The DNA of the CDR3 is TGTGCCATCAGTTCCAGCGGGAGGCCTAGAGATACGCAGTATTTT. Protein sequence: CAISSSGRPRDTQYF.

This chain links TRBV28 with TRBJ1-2; D is unresolved. The V gene's germline CDR1 is MDHEN and CDR2 SYDVKM. The CDR3 sequence is 13 residues long. V gave up 1 base and J gave up 2 bases, with 5 bases separating them. The CDR3 spells CASSLYGNYGYTF. The CDR3 nucleotides are TGTGCCAGCAGTTTATACGGAAACTATGGCTACACCTTC.

The V and J genes are TRBV7-3 and TRBJ2-1, with 7 bases lining up with TRBD2. The length of the CDR3 is 17 residues. From germline, CDR1 is SGHTA and CDR2 FQGTGA. Trimming at V came to 5 bases and at J to 2 bases, leaving 12 bases not matched to a gene. The CDR3 DNA sequence: TGTGCCAGCAGCACCGAGAGGGGAGGGGCCCCCTACAATGAGCAGTTCTTC. This encodes CASSTERGGAPYNEQFF.

The V call is TRBV4-1, the J call TRBJ2-4; D gene uncertain. V was trimmed by 0 bases and J by 0 bases, leaving 18 bases between them. CDR3 length equals 19 residues. Germline V gene lookup returns CDR1 MGHRA and CDR2 YSYEKL. The CDR3 sequence is CASSQDLEVTTPAKNIQYF. For the CDR3, the DNA is TGCGCCAGCAGCCAAGATCTCGAAGTGACCACCCCAGCCAAAAACATTCAGTACTTC.

This clone occurred a few times. The chain is built from TRBV6-4 and TRBJ1-2, with a weak D call TRBD1 (6 bases). Germline CDR1 is MRHNA and CDR2 is SNTAGT. V was pared by 1 base and J by 7 bases, with 13 bases between. The CDR3 has 14 amino acids. In DNA form, the CDR3 reads TGTGCCAGCAGTGACTATTGGGACAAGGGTGGCTACACCTTC. Residues: CASSDYWDKGGYTF.

The rearrangement joins TRBV24-1 to TRBJ2-5, with D unclear. The CDR3 sequence is 13 residues long. V was clipped by 5 bases and J by 1 base, with 7 bases between them. CDR1 is KGHDR and CDR2 is SFDVKD in the germline V gene. CDR3 nucleotide sequence: TGTGCCACCAGTGGGGCGGCCCAAGAGACCCAGTACTTC. Its protein product is CATSGAAQETQYF.

The chain combines TRBV5-1 with TRBJ2-3; 8 bases match TRBD2. This CDR3 contains 16 residues. Germline CDR1 is SGHRS and CDR2 is YFSETQ. V was pared by 0 bases and J by 0 bases, with 3 bases of the junction left unmatched. The CDR3 reads CASSLGASGSTDTQYF. The CDR3 nucleotides read TGCGCCAGCAGCTTGGGGGCTAGCGGGAGCACAGATACGCAGTATTTT.

This chain uses TRBV10-1 with TRBJ2-3; D not certain. Germline V gene lookup returns CDR1 WNHNN and CDR2 SYGVQD (reference sequence). This CDR3 spans 12 amino acids. The V end lost 0 bases, the J end lost 8 bases, and 6 bases lay between the germline ends. CDR3 amino acids: CASSESLITQYF. The CDR3 DNA reads as TGCGCCAGCAGTGAGTCCCTAATTACGCAGTATTTT.

The chain has TRBV4-2 and TRBJ1-2, with TRBD1 as a possible D gene (5 bases). Trimming removed 3 bases from V and 8 bases from J, with 13 bases in between. CDR1 and CDR2 (germline): LGHNA, YNFKEQ. The CDR3 runs to 13 residues. The CDR3 loop reads CASSHRVQYGYTF. Written as DNA, the CDR3 is TGTGCCAGCAGCCACAGGGTTCAATACGGCTACACCTTC.

This clone was observed once. The gene calls are TRBV7-2 and TRBJ1-1; a weak D match, TRBD1 (6 bases). This CDR3 spans 15 amino acids. Trimming removed 5 bases from V and 5 bases from J, with 18 bases in between. Germline-derived CDR1 and CDR2 are SGHTA and FQGNSA. CDR3 amino acids: CASSLGGGGRTEAFF. CDR3 nucleotides: TGTGCCAGCAGCCTTGGGGGGGGCGGTCGGACTGAAGCTTTCTTT.

V and J are TRBV12-3 or TRBV12-4 and TRBJ2-7, with a weak D call TRBD1 (5 bases). The V gene lost 2 bases and the J gene lost 6 bases, with 5 bases spanning the gap. The CDR3 extends over 11 amino acids. CDR3 region: CASSLRGEQYF. The CDR3 bases are TGTGCCAGCAGTTTAAGGGGCGAGCAGTACTTC.

This chain connects TRBV29-1 to TRBJ2-7, with 8 bases lining up with TRBD1. This CDR3 contains 14 residues. Germline V gives CDR1 SQVTM, CDR2 ANQGSEA. The ends lost 1 base at V and 1 base at J; junction bases unmatched: 3. In DNA form, the CDR3 reads TGCAGCGTTGAAGTGACAGGGGCTTCCTACGAGCAGTACTTC. Amino acid sequence: CSVEVTGASYEQYF.

Notes on this clone: Other DNA variants within this sample encode the same CDR3. The chain combines TRBV30 with TRBJ2-7; no clear D. There are 11 residues in the CDR3. Germline loops: CDR1 GTSNPN, CDR2 SVGIG (reference sequence). Trimming left V 3 bases short and J 8 bases short, with 11 bases between. The CDR3 nucleotides are TGTGCCTGGAGCGTACAATCCCAGCAGTACTTC. Encoded protein: CAWSVQSQQYF.